This paragraph covers one T cell receptor beta chain sequence. These data originate in a study of shared clonotypes between healthy human individuals. An assay was performed, and its level was deep. In the authors' methods: As immunoSEQ supplied junction-only sequences (without quality scores), filtering differed. Method: immunoSEQ multiplex PCR; TCRdb's copy keeps in-frame clones and lacks some. V and J calls plus clone size are reproduced from that table; the DNA served to infer D and trimming. This table holds around 2,000,000 clones, 85% to 95% found once. CDR3 length: 14 amino acids. Trimming cost V 7 bases and J 0 bases, with 13 bases left between them. Germline CDR1 reads SGHVS; CDR2 reads FNYEAQ.

The sample consisted of naive CD4+ T cells sorted from blood. Subset meaning: CD45RA+ positively selected. The chain has TRBV7-6 and TRBJ2-7; unclear D gene. The source is a man aged 18 to 35 in good health. This CDR3 reads CASTYQMGSYEQYF. In DNA, the CDR3 is TGTGCCAGCACCTACCAGATGGGCTCCTACGAGCAGTACTTC. The whole variable domain, remainder taken from reference TRBV7-6 and TRBJ2-7, is GAGVSQSPRYKVTKRGQDVALRCDPISGHVSLYWYRQALGQGPEFLTYFNYEAQQDKSGLPNDRFSAERPEGSISTLTIQRTEQRDSAMYRCASTYQMGSYEQYFGPGTRLTVT.